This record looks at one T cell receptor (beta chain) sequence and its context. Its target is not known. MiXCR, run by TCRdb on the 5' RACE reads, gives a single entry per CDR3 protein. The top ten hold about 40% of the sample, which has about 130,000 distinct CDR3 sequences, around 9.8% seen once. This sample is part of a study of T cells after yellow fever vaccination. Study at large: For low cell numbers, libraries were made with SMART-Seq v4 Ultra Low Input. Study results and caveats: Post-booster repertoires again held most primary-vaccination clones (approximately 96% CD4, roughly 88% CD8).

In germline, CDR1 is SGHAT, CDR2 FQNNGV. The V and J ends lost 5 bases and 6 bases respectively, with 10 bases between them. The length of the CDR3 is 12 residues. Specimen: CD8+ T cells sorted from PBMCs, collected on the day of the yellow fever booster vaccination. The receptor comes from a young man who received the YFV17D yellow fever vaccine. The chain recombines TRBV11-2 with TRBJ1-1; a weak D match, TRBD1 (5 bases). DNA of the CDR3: TGTGCCAGCAGCCCCTCAGGGCCTGAAGCTTTCTTT. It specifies CASSPSGPEAFF.